A selection of T cell receptor beta chains follows, all from one sample in a study of CD8+ T cells in alopecia areata. Data came from immunoSEQ multiplex PCR; TCRdb stores just in-frame clones and leaves some out. The repertoire holds 100,000 to 150,000 clones, 61% seen once, with around 6% in the top ten. This specimen was CD4+ T cells sorted from blood, taken at week 4, from a patient treated with tofacitinib. The receptors shown here come from a human donor with alopecia areata. The CDR3 runs from the conserved cysteine through the conserved F or W. Fields, in order: J gene, V gene, D gene, clone size, CDR3 protein, CDR3 DNA. The D gene is left open where the match is weak. Clone size, where shown, is once, few, many, or a class for clones that have expanded.

TRBJ1-5	TRBV9	NA	few	CASSVDRDQPQHF	TGTGCCAGCAGCGTAGACAGGGATCAGCCCCAGCATTTT
TRBJ1-6	TRBV6-5	NA	few	CASSETSKGSLHF	TGTGCCAGCAGTGAAACCTCAAAAGGGTCCCTCCACTTT
TRBJ2-3	TRBV4-2	TRBD1	NA	CASSLQGEVTDTQYF	TGTGCCAGCAGCCTACAGGGGGAAGTCACAGATACGCAGTATTTT
TRBJ1-5	TRBV6-6	TRBD1	NA	CASSYSTGRQPQHF	TGTGCCAGCAGTTACTCGACAGGGAGGCAGCCCCAGCATTTT
TRBJ1-5	TRBV30	NA	NA	CAWSVAQGNQPQHF	TGTGCCTGGAGTGTGGCCCAAGGAAATCAGCCCCAGCATTTT
TRBJ1-1	TRBV5-1	NA	NA	CASSLGSGWDGVEAFF	TGCGCCAGCAGCTTAGGTTCAGGTTGGGACGGAGTTGAAGCTTTCTTT
TRBJ1-1	TRBV4-3	NA	NA	CASSQDPAGGTEAFF	TGCGCCAGCAGCCAAGATCCCGCGGGAGGGACTGAAGCTTTCTTT
TRBJ2-1	TRBV28	NA	few	CASSFPPRVGEQFF	TGTGCCAGCAGTTTCCCCCCCCGGGTGGGCGAGCAGTTCTTC
TRBJ1-5	TRBV2	NA	NA	CASSQAERGNQPQHF	TGTGCCAGCAGTCAGGCGGAACGGGGCAATCAGCCCCAGCATTTT
TRBJ2-5	TRBV2	NA	NA	CASTGGGETQYF	TGTGCCAGCACCGGGGGAGGAGAGACCCAGTACTTC
TRBJ2-3	TRBV2	NA	NA	CASSVDSGTDTQYF	TGTGCCAGCAGTGTCGACAGCGGCACAGATACGCAGTATTTT
TRBJ2-1	TRBV30	NA	NA	CAWSEYTALEQFF	TGTGCCTGGAGTGAATATACGGCTCTCGAGCAGTTCTTC
TRBJ2-1	TRBV30	NA	NA	CAWSPDSYNEQFF	TGTGCCTGGAGTCCCGACAGTTACAATGAGCAGTTCTTC
TRBJ2-7	TRBV4-1	NA	once	CASSQDFRALGQYF	TGCGCCAGCAGCCAAGATTTTAGGGCATTAGGGCAGTACTTC
TRBJ2-7	TRBV5-1	NA	NA	CASSFDSTYEQYF	TGCGCCAGCAGCTTCGACAGTACCTACGAGCAGTACTTC
TRBJ2-1	TRBV11-1	NA	NA	CASSLAARTSYNEQFF	TGTGCCAGCAGCTTAGCCGCCCGGACCTCCTACAATGAGCAGTTCTTC
TRBJ2-5	TRBV7-9	NA	NA	CASSLGDETQYF	TGTGCCAGCAGCTTGGGGGACGAGACCCAGTACTTC
TRBJ2-3	TRBV7-2	TRBD2	NA	CASSKAGVGGDTQYF	TGTGCCAGCAGTAAAGCGGGAGTGGGGGGAGATACGCAGTATTTT
TRBJ2-5	TRBV18	NA	few	CASSPEEGETQYF	TGTGCCAGCTCACCTGAGGAGGGAGAGACCCAGTACTTC
TRBJ1-1	TRBV29-1	NA	NA	CSVTRGRMNTEAFF	TGCAGCGTCACCAGGGGCAGGATGAACACTGAAGCTTTCTTT
TRBJ1-1	TRBV5-1	NA	NA	CASSPDRGILNTEAFF	TGCGCCAGCAGCCCCGACCGCGGAATCCTGAACACTGAAGCTTTCTTT
TRBJ2-3	TRBV29-1	TRBD1	NA	CSVRQGRTDTQYF	TGCAGCGTTAGACAGGGTAGAACAGATACGCAGTATTTT
TRBJ1-1	TRBV29-1	NA	NA	CSGNENTEAFF	TGCAGCGGGAATGAAAACACTGAAGCTTTCTTT
TRBJ1-1	TRBV27	NA	few	CASSLLGMNTEAFF	TGTGCCAGCAGTTTGTTGGGGATGAACACTGAAGCTTTCTTT
TRBJ2-7	TRBV5-6	NA	NA	CASSLGGDEQYF	TGTGCCAGCAGCTTGGGAGGGGACGAGCAGTACTTC
TRBJ1-5	TRBV6-5	NA	NA	CASQQGRYSNQPQHF	TGTGCCAGCCAACAGGGCCGTTATAGCAATCAGCCCCAGCATTTT
TRBJ1-1	TRBV29-1	NA	NA	CSEKPMGTEAFF	TGCAGCGAGAAACCAATGGGCACTGAAGCTTTCTTT
TRBJ1-5	TRBV2	NA	NA	CASSGAVGIGNQPQHF	TGTGCCAGCAGCGGGGCGGTAGGTATCGGCAATCAGCCCCAGCATTTT
TRBJ1-1	TRBV29-1	NA	few	CSVETPTGQPTEAFF	TGCAGCGTTGAAACCCCGACAGGCCAGCCCACTGAAGCTTTCTTT
TRBJ2-7	TRBV29-1	NA	NA	CSVERDGSYYEQYF	TGCAGCGTTGAAAGGGACGGCAGCTACTACGAGCAGTACTTC
TRBJ1-2	TRBV29-1	TRBD1	NA	CSVVTGAHGYTF	TGCAGCGTTGTCACAGGGGCCCATGGCTACACCTTC
TRBJ1-5	TRBV28	TRBD1	few	CASSFPGGLLLQHF	TGTGCCAGCAGTTTTCCAGGGGGACTTCTTCTCCAGCATTTT
TRBJ1-1	TRBV5-1	NA	NA	CASSGGDTEAFF	TGCGCCAGCAGCGGGGGTGACACTGAAGCTTTCTTT
TRBJ2-7	TRBV6-5	TRBD2	NA	CASRETLAAYEQYF	TGTGCCAGCAGGGAAACTCTAGCGGCCTACGAGCAGTACTTC
TRBJ2-1	TRBV6-6	NA	NA	CASGGADTPFF	TGTGCCAGCGGTGGGGCAGATACTCCGTTCTTC
TRBJ1-2	TRBV28	NA	NA	CASSIHPRLYGYTF	TGTGCCAGCAGCATCCACCCCCGGCTGTATGGCTACACCTTC
TRBJ2-3	TRBV13	NA	NA	CASSPSGTDTQYF	TGTGCCAGCAGCCCCTCAGGGACAGATACGCAGTATTTT
TRBJ2-2	TRBV6-4	TRBD2	NA	CASRQSGGTTGELFF	TGTGCCAGCAGGCAAAGCGGGGGGACCACCGGGGAGCTGTTTTTT
TRBJ2-3	TRBV7-2	TRBD2	medium-sized	CASSAGTSLRTQYF	TGTGCCAGCAGCGCCGGGACTAGCTTACGGACGCAGTATTTT
TRBJ2-3	TRBV5-1	TRBD2	few	CASSESGERTDTQYF	TGCGCCAGCAGTGAAAGCGGGGAGCGGACAGATACGCAGTATTTT
TRBJ2-2	TRBV29-1	TRBD2	NA	CSGAPAGVTGELFF	TGCAGCGGTGCCCCGGCGGGGGTCACCGGGGAGCTGTTTTTT
TRBJ1-2	TRBV4-1	NA	NA	CASSQSTVRVDYGYTF	TGCGCCAGCAGCCAGTCGACGGTGAGGGTAGACTATGGCTACACCTTC
TRBJ1-1	TRBV6-5	TRBD1	NA	CASSYSGQANTEAFF	TGTGCCAGCAGTTACTCGGGACAGGCGAACACTGAAGCTTTCTTT
TRBJ2-1	TRBV29-1	NA	NA	CSVEDTWGLSSYNEQFF	TGCAGCGTTGAAGACACTTGGGGGCTGAGCTCCTACAATGAGCAGTTCTTC
TRBJ2-1	TRBV5-1	TRBD2	NA	CASSWRTSGRHEQFF	TGCGCCAGCAGCTGGAGGACTAGCGGGAGGCATGAGCAGTTCTTC
TRBJ2-2	TRBV10-3	NA	NA	CAINSFTGELFF	TGTGCCATCAATAGCTTTACCGGGGAGCTGTTTTTT
TRBJ2-3	TRBV5-6	TRBD1	NA	CASSLLPGQGTDTQYF	TGTGCCAGCAGCTTACTCCCGGGACAGGGCACAGATACGCAGTATTTT
TRBJ2-7	TRBV5-1	NA	NA	CASSPGPRSDEQYF	TGCGCCAGCAGCCCTGGACCTCGGAGCGACGAGCAGTACTTC
TRBJ2-1	TRBV7-2	TRBD2	NA	CASSYSQGGWAYNEQFF	TGTGCCAGCAGCTACTCCCAGGGAGGGTGGGCCTACAATGAGCAGTTCTTC
TRBJ2-3	TRBV23-1	NA	NA	CVRDTQYF	TGCGTACGAGATACGCAGTATTTT
TRBJ1-6	TRBV10-3	NA	NA	CAIGRGENSPLHF	TGTGCCATCGGGAGGGGGGAAAATTCACCCCTCCACTTT
TRBJ2-5	TRBV2	NA	once	CASSVFRGSRETQYF	TGTGCCAGCAGTGTATTCCGGGGCTCCAGGGAGACCCAGTACTTC
TRBJ2-5	TRBV29-1	NA	NA	CSVRQTQETQYF	TGCAGCGTGAGACAGACCCAAGAGACCCAGTACTTC
TRBJ2-6	TRBV25-1	NA	few	CASSELKALSGANVLTF	TGTGCCAGCAGTGAATTGAAGGCTCTCTCTGGGGCCAACGTCCTGACTTTC
TRBJ2-5	TRBV5-4	NA	few	CASSLEQETQYF	TGTGCCAGCAGCTTGGAGCAAGAGACCCAGTACTTC
TRBJ2-2	TRBV4-1	TRBD1	NA	CASSQPSGDRGRTNTGELFF	TGCGCCAGCAGCCAACCCTCTGGGGACAGAGGGCGGACGAACACCGGGGAGCTGTTTTTT
TRBJ1-1	TRBV27	NA	NA	CASSGLYTEAFF	TGTGCCAGCTCGGGTCTGTACACTGAAGCTTTCTTT